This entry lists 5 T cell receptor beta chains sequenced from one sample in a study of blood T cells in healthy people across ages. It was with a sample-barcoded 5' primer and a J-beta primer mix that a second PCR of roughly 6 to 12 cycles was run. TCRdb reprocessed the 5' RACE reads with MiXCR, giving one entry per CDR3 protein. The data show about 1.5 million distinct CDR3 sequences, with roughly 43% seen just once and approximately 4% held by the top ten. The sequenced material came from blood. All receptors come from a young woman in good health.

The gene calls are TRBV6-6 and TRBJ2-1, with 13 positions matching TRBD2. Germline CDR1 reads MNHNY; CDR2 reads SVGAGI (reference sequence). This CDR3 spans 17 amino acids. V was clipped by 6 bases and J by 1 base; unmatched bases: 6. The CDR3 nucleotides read TGTGCCAGCAGCGGACTAGCGGGAGTGTCATCCTACAATGAGCAGTTCTTC. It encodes CASSGLAGVSSYNEQFF.

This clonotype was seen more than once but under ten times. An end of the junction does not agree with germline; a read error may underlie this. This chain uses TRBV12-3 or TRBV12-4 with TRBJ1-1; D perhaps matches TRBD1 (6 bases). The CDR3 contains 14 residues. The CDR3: CASRPGHKNPEAFF. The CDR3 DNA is TGTGCCAGCAGACCGGGACACAAGAACCCTGAAGCTTTCTTT.

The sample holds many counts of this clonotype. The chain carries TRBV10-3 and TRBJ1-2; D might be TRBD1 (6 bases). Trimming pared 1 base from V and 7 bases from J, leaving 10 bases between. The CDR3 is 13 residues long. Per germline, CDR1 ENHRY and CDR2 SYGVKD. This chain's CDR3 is CAISEWQGSGYTF. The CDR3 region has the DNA TGTGCCATCAGTGAGTGGCAGGGGTCTGGCTACACCTTC.

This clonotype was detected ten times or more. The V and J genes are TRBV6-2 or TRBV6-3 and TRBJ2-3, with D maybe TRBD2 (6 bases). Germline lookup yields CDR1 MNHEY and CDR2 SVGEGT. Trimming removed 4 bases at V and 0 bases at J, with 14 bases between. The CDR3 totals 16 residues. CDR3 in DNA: TGTGCCAGCAGTTGGAGGGGTTTTGGGAGCACAGATACGCAGTATTTT. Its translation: CASSWRGFGSTDTQYF.

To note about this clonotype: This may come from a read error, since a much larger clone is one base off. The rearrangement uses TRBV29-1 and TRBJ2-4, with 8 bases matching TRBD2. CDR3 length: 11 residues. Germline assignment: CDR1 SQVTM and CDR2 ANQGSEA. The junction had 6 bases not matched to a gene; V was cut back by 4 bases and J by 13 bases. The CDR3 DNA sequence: TGCAGCGTTGGTGTTCCGGGGGGGCAGTACTTC. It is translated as CSVGVPGGQYF.